Each of the 18 T cell receptor beta chains below was sequenced from the same sample in a study of T cells after yellow fever vaccination. TCRdb redid the calling of the 5' RACE reads with MiXCR, one entry per CDR3 protein. The table shows 250,000 to 400,000 distinct CDR3 sequences, with approximately 4.3% occurring only once. Material: PBMCs, obtained 15 days after the yellow fever booster vaccination. These receptors all stem from a man younger than 30 who received the YFV17D yellow fever vaccine.

As to this clonotype: This may stem from a read error, because a much larger clone lies one nucleotide away. The chain carries TRBV20-1 and TRBJ1-2; no firm D call. Germline V lookup: CDR1 DFQATT, CDR2 SNEGSKA (reference sequence). The CDR3 runs to 8 residues. The DNA of the CDR3 is TGCAGTAGCTATGGCTACTCCTTC. It encodes CSSYGYSF.

This clonotype has more than one count but fewer than ten. The gene calls are TRBV19 and TRBJ2-5; D assignment may be TRBD1 or TRBD2 (5 bases each). Trimming took off 7 bases at V and 5 bases at J, with 20 bases between the two ends. Per germline, CDR1 LNHDA and CDR2 SQIVND (reference sequence). The CDR3 sequence is 15 residues long. CDR3 sequence: CASTLGPGLWETQYF. The DNA for the CDR3 is TGTGCCAGTACGTTGGGGCCCGGACTTTGGGAGACCCAGTACTTC.

In this sample, this clonotype turned up a few times. This rearrangement joins TRBV4-2 to TRBJ2-1; D gene ambiguous. Germline lookup yields CDR1 LGHNA and CDR2 YNFKEQ. V was cut by 4 bases and J by 10 bases, with 17 bases left in between. CDR3 length equals 14 residues. DNA for the CDR3: TGTGCCAGCAGCCTACGTTCCACGGTCGGGGAGCAGTTCTTC. It specifies CASSLRSTVGEQFF.

This clonotype has only a few counts. J is TRBJ1-1 and V is TRBV10-3, with 8 nucleotides matching TRBD1. V gave up 7 bases and J gave up 10 bases; unmatched junction bases: 11. CDR1 and CDR2 from the germline V gene are ENHRY and SYGVKD. The CDR3 contains 13 residues. The CDR3, as DNA: TGTGCCATCACTTCAGGGGGCAGGGATGGAGCTTTCTTT. This gives the protein CAITSGGRDGAFF.

This clonotype was found many times. V and J are TRBV7-6 and TRBJ1-2, with TRBD1 identical over 8 bases. With 5 bases clipped from V and 4 bases from J, the junction kept 6 bases outside the gene matches. Germline V lookup: CDR1 SGHVS, CDR2 FNYEAQ. CDR3 length equals 14 residues. The DNA for the CDR3 is TGTGCCAGCAGCCGTGGACAGGGTCGCTATGGCTACACCTTC. Encoded protein: CASSRGQGRYGYTF.

This clonotype has only a few counts. The chain joins TRBV2 to TRBJ1-1; D unclear. CDR3 length: 13 residues. Germline CDR1 SNHLY, CDR2 FYNNEI. The V end lost 7 bases, the J end lost 0 bases, and 9 bases lay between the germline ends. The CDR3 loop is CASKNNMNTEAFF. As DNA, the CDR3 is TGTGCCAGCAAAAATAATATGAACACTGAAGCTTTCTTT.

The table lists this clonotype with many counts. This chain links TRBV7-3 with TRBJ2-3; the D gene is possibly TRBD1 (6 bases). Germline V gene data show CDR1 as SGHTA and CDR2 as FQGTGA. V was cut by 4 bases and J by 4 bases, with 12 bases left in between. This CDR3 is 14 amino acids long. For the CDR3, the DNA is TGTGCCAGCAGCTCCCGGACAGAAGCAGATACGCAGTATTTT. Amino acids: CASSSRTEADTQYF.

In DNA form, the CDR3 reads TGTGCCACCAGTGATCCAAGACAGGGTAATACCGGGGAGCTGTTTTTT. This gives the protein CATSDPRQGNTGELFF. The chain has TRBV24-1 and TRBJ2-2, with 7 bases that match TRBD1. Germline loops: CDR1 KGHDR, CDR2 SFDVKD. V shed 3 bases and J 5 bases; nucleotides not matched to a gene: 8. This CDR3 has 16 amino acids.

This clonotype was detected many times. The genes are TRBV29-1 and TRBJ1-1; D is ambiguous. Germline CDR1 reads SQVTM; CDR2 reads ANQGSEA. The CDR3 has 11 amino acids. Deletions cut 3 bases from V and 8 bases from J, with 10 bases between. The CDR3 spells CSVDQAREAFF. The CDR3 DNA reads as TGCAGCGTTGACCAGGCAAGAGAAGCTTTCTTT. Full variable domain (remainder filled in from reference TRBV29-1 and TRBJ1-1): SAVISQKPSRDICQRGTSLTIQCQVDSQVTMMFWYRQQPGQSLTLIATANQGSEATYESGFVIDKFPISRPNLTFSTLTVSNMSPEDSSIYLCSVDQAREAFFGQGTRLTVV.

This clonotype was observed at least ten times. The chain couples TRBV7-3 to TRBJ2-2; unclear D gene. CDR3 length: 12 residues. Trimming stripped 5 bases from V and 7 bases from J, with 8 bases between. Germline CDR1 and CDR2: SGHTA and FQGTGA. CDR3 protein: CASSADGGELFF. CDR3 coding DNA: TGTGCCAGCAGCGCTGACGGCGGGGAGCTGTTTTTT.

This clonotype was picked up many times. The J gene is TRBJ1-5, the V gene TRBV7-2; 8 bases match TRBD1. Germline assignment: CDR1 SGHTA and CDR2 FQGNSA. The CDR3 runs 12 residues. The ends lost 7 bases at V and 8 bases at J; junction bases unmatched: 4. The CDR3 DNA is TGTGCCAGCACAACGACAGGGGAGCCCCAGCATTTT. Translation: CASTTTGEPQHF.

V and J are TRBV5-1 and TRBJ2-5; the D gene is possibly TRBD2 (6 bases). This CDR3 has 16 residues. V was pared by 0 bases and J by 2 bases, with 14 bases between. Germline lookup yields CDR1 SGHRS and CDR2 YFSETQ. CDR3: CASSLGDLMGQETQYF. DNA for the CDR3: TGCGCCAGCAGCTTGGGGGACTTAATGGGGCAAGAGACCCAGTACTTC. The whole variable domain, remainder taken from reference TRBV5-1 and TRBJ2-5, is KAGVTQTPRYLIKTRGQQVTLSCSPISGHRSVSWYQQTPGQGLQFLFEYFSETQRNKGNFPGRFSGRQFSNSRSEMNVSTLELGDSALYLCASSLGDLMGQETQYFGPGTRLLVL.

This clonotype was picked up many times. This rearrangement joins TRBV7-8 to TRBJ2-7; D unclear. V was shortened by 2 bases and J by 4 bases, with 9 bases between the two germline ends. CDR1 and CDR2 (germline): SGHVS, FQNEAQ. The CDR3 consists of 13 residues. The CDR3 DNA reads as TGTGCCAGCAGCTTAATCCCCCGATACGAGCAGTACGTC. Translated: CASSLIPRYEQYV.

This clonotype appeared a few times. The gene calls are TRBV2 and TRBJ2-5; TRBD1 might be the D (6 bases). The CDR3 is 14 amino acids. Trimming pared 5 bases from V and 5 bases from J, leaving 15 bases between. Per the germline V gene, CDR1 is SNHLY and CDR2 is FYNNEI. CDR3 DNA sequence: TGTGCCAGCAGTCGGGACATAGCTGTCGAGACCCAGTACTTC. It yields the protein CASSRDIAVETQYF.

This chain connects TRBV5-1 to TRBJ1-2; D call uncertain. This CDR3 region has 14 residues. V was clipped by 3 bases and J by 0 bases, with 9 bases between them. Germline values: CDR1 SGHRS, CDR2 YFSETQ. The CDR3 reads CASSSSVTNYGYTF. CDR3 DNA: TGCGCCAGCAGCTCCAGCGTTACTAACTATGGCTACACCTTC.

V usage is TRBV5-1 and J usage is TRBJ1-1, with TRBD1 matching over 7 bases. The junction had 10 bases not matched to a gene; V was cut back by 4 bases and J by 4 bases. CDR3 size: 15 residues. The V gene's germline CDR1 is SGHRS and CDR2 YFSETQ. In nucleotides, the CDR3 is TGCGCCAGCAGCCCCAGGGGGGCTAAAACCACTGAAGCTTTCTTT. Amino acids: CASSPRGAKTTEAFF.

There are many counts of this clonotype. The chain is built from TRBV6-5 and TRBJ2-5, with D unresolved. The CDR3 is 12 residues long. V shed 8 bases and J shed 5 bases, with 12 bases lying between them. Germline assignment: CDR1 MNHEY and CDR2 SVGAGI. The CDR3 DNA sequence: TGTGCCAGCTTCTTGGACGGCGAGACCCAGTACTTC. The encoded protein is CASFLDGETQYF.

This clonotype was picked up many times. This rearrangement joins TRBV6-5 to TRBJ2-1, with D maybe TRBD1 (7 bases). The V and J ends lost 6 bases and 5 bases respectively, with 14 bases between them. Germline CDR1 and CDR2: MNHEY and SVGAGI. The CDR3 has 14 amino acids. The CDR3 loop reads CASSPRRGHNEQFF. Here the CDR3 DNA reads TGTGCCAGCAGCCCGAGGAGGGGGCACAATGAGCAGTTCTTC.